This T cell receptor beta chain stems from a study of technical replicates of blood from a handful of donors. The CDR3 has 13 amino acids. Trimming stripped 3 bases from V and 0 bases from J, with 3 bases between. Germline CDR1 is SNHLY and CDR2 is FYNNEI. Measured with immunoSEQ multiplex PCR; TCRdb has only the in-frame clones, and not every one. The data show tens of thousands of clones, 96% seen once. Material for sequencing was T cells isolated from PBMCs. The genes are TRBV2 and TRBJ1-5; D unresolved. This sequence originates from a human donor in good health. CDR3 protein: CASSEYSNQPQHF. In DNA form, the CDR3 reads TGTGCCAGCAGTGAGTATAGCAATCAGCCCCAGCATTTT. Variable domain in full (rest from reference TRBV2 and TRBJ1-5): EPEVTQTPSHQVTQMGQEVILRCVPISNHLYFYWYRQILGQKVEFLVSFYNNEISEKSEIFDDQFSVERPDGSNFTLKIRSTKLEDSAMYFCASSEYSNQPQHFGDGTRLSIL.